This T cell receptor (beta chain) derives from a study of blood T cell repertoires in COVID-19. At the level of the study: The origin of the acute and convalescent COVID-19 samples was the United States, Italy and Spain. The cDNA or gDNA used as material had been derived from T cells, B-cell-depleted T cells, or PBMCs.

The germline V and J ends were trimmed by 6 bases and 0 bases, with 11 bases remaining between them. The CDR3 is 15 amino acids. Germline assignment: CDR1 LGHNT and CDR2 FRNRAP. Original analysis: By means of reference gene primer amplification, nucleated cell counts were estimated. Assay used: immunoSEQ multiplex PCR; TCRdb lists only in-frame clones, some missing. D and trimming come from the DNA, and the V and J calls and clone size come from that table. The data contain about 160,000 clones, approximately 80% of them singletons. V usage is TRBV12-5 and J usage is TRBJ1-4; no clear D gene. This TCR was recovered from a woman aged 80 or over with active or convalescent COVID-19. The specimen was peripheral blood. In DNA form, the CDR3 reads TGTGCTAGTGGGATGAGTCCCCCAACTAATGAAAAACTGTTTTTT. Translation gives CASGMSPPTNEKLFF.